This T cell receptor beta chain was recovered during a study of T-cell memory formation after mild COVID-19. The V gene lost 0 bases and the J gene lost 0 bases, with 8 bases spanning the gap. This CDR3 is built from 14 residues. In germline, CDR1 is GTSNPN, CDR2 SVGIG (reference sequence). Via MiXCR, TCRdb re-called the 5' RACE reads, giving one row per CDR3 protein. The table records fewer than 450,000 distinct CDR3 sequences, around 21% of them present only once. This clonotype showed up just a few times. The sequence was collected from an adult woman who had mild COVID-19 (a few samples of this study predate the infection). Cell type and time point are not known. Sequencing used PBMCs or a T cell subset sorted from them (not recorded which). The chain joins TRBV30 to TRBJ1-1, with a tentative D call TRBD1 (5 bases). This chain's CDR3 is CAWSVKGLNTEAFF. The DNA for the CDR3 is TGTGCCTGGAGTGTAAAGGGGCTGAACACTGAAGCTTTCTTT.